The clone carrying this TCR beta chain has ten or more counts. The target antigen is unknown. This sample was included in a study of identical twins. TCRdb re-called the 5' RACE reads through MiXCR, storing one row per CDR3 protein. The sample lists 250,000 to 300,000 distinct CDR3 sequences, 9.5% occurring once. Study observations and caveats: Cord blood beta clonotypes present at high abundance carried fewer insertions; no such pattern appeared in memory repertoires. One should note that invariant MAIT and iNKT cells could partly confound zero-insertion analyses. Model-predicted out-of-frame TCR alpha sharing fell below observed values in monozygotic twins.

This sample also appeared in a second study, on yellow fever vaccine responses in identical twins.

Input material: CD8+ T cells sorted from blood. This TCR came from a woman aged 18-29 years in good health.

The CDR3 DNA follows: TGTGCCAGCAGCGCCCCTTCAGGGGAGGGGGGCACTGAAGCTTTCTTT. Amino acid sequence: CASSAPSGEGGTEAFF. The gene calls are TRBV9 and TRBJ1-1, with a tentative D call TRBD1 (6 bases). Germline V gives CDR1 SGDLS, CDR2 YYNGEE. V was clipped by 3 bases and J by 4 bases, with 19 bases between them. CDR3 length: 16 residues.